Following are 23 T cell receptor beta chains from one sample sequenced in a study of shared clonotypes between healthy human individuals. Assay used: immunoSEQ multiplex PCR; TCRdb lists only in-frame clones, some missing. This table holds approximately 530,000 clones, about 95% found once. Sequencing input: naive CD4+ T cells sorted from blood. Regarding subset: CD45RA+ positively selected. These receptors were taken from a woman aged 30 to 39 in good health.

The chain links TRBV7-9 to TRBJ2-7; D unresolved. V was clipped by 2 bases and J by 3 bases, with 8 bases between them. Germline CDR1 SEHNR, CDR2 FQNEAQ (reference sequence). The CDR3 sequence is 13 residues long. This CDR3 reads CASSLYGVYEQYF. In DNA form, the CDR3 reads TGTGCCAGCAGCTTATATGGGGTCTACGAGCAGTACTTC. The full variable domain, in which reference TRBV7-9 and TRBJ2-7 provide the parts outside the CDR3, is DTGVSQNPRHKITKRGQNVTFRCDPISEHNRLYWYRQTLGQGPEFLTYFQNEAQLEKSRLLSDRFSAERPKGSFSTLEIQRTEQGDSAMYLCASSLYGVYEQYFGPGTRLTVT.

The J gene is TRBJ2-7, the V gene TRBV7-9; D is unclear. The CDR3 runs 14 residues. Between the trimmed V and J ends, which lost 5 bases and 2 bases, there was a span of 13 bases. Germline V gene lookup returns CDR1 SEHNR and CDR2 FQNEAQ (reference sequence). The CDR3 loop reads CASSQDEVTYEQYF. Written as DNA, the CDR3 is TGTGCCAGCAGCCAAGACGAAGTAACCTACGAGCAGTACTTC.

In DNA, the CDR3 is TGTGCCAGCTCCACCGGGACATTGTCTTCGGCGGATCAGCCCCAGCATTTT. Translated, it gives CASSTGTLSSADQPQHF. The chain uses TRBV18 and TRBJ1-5; weak D call: TRBD1 (6 bases). V gave up 6 bases and J gave up 5 bases, with 23 bases separating them. The germline CDR1 and CDR2 sequences are KGHSH and LQKENI. The CDR3 extends over 17 amino acids.

The rearrangement joins TRBV11-2 to TRBJ2-7, with 8 bases matching TRBD2. The CDR3 totals 17 residues. V was clipped by 4 bases and J by 4 bases; unmatched bases: 15. Germline CDR1 SGHAT, CDR2 FQNNGV. CDR3 DNA: TGTGCCAGCAGCTCCCGCCTTAGCGGGAACCGCGTTTACGAGCAGTACTTC. This encodes CASSSRLSGNRVYEQYF.

The rearrangement links TRBV19 to TRBJ2-7; 12 bases are a match to TRBD2. CDR3 length equals 15 residues. The trim removed 2 bases at V and 3 bases at J, leaving 2 bases unmatched. The germline gives CDR1 LNHDA, CDR2 SQIVND (reference sequence). The CDR3 DNA is TGTGCCAGTAGTATACGGACTAGCGGGAACTACGAGCAGTACTTC. Translating it yields CASSIRTSGNYEQYF.

This chain links TRBV29-1 with TRBJ2-2, with 12 bases identical to TRBD2. Germline trimming cut 4 bases from V and 5 bases from J; bases unmatched to any gene: 8. The CDR3 length is 16 residues. Germline CDR1 and CDR2: SQVTM and ANQGSEA. The CDR3 coding sequence is TGCAGCGTTGCTGCGACTAGCGGGAGATCTACCGGGGAGCTGTTTTTT. Its protein product is CSVAATSGRSTGELFF.

This clone was found once. V is TRBV6-5 and J is TRBJ1-6, with D possibly being TRBD1 (5 bases). V lost 5 bases, J lost 6 bases, and 11 bases lay in between. From germline, CDR1 is MNHEY and CDR2 SVGAGI. This CDR3 has 14 amino acids. CDR3 in DNA: TGTGCCAGCAGTGTCCGGGACCCTAATTCACCCCTCCACTTT. Amino acids: CASSVRDPNSPLHF.

This clone turned up a few times. The rearrangement links TRBV5-1 to TRBJ2-5; the D gene is possibly TRBD2 (5 bases). The assigned J gene may be wrong: the sequence end matches TRBJ2-7 better. The CDR3 covers 14 residues. The germline CDR1 and CDR2 sequences are SGHRS and YFSETQ. In DNA form, the CDR3 reads TGCGCCAGCAGCTGGACCGGGGATAATTACGAGCAGTACTTC. The encoded protein is CASSWTGDNYEQYF.

The chain links TRBV30 to TRBJ2-7; no clear D gene. The CDR3 length is 14 residues. Germline CDR1 GTSNPN, CDR2 SVGIG (reference sequence). With 0 bases removed from V and 2 bases from J, the gap between germline ends came to 11 bases. Written as DNA, the CDR3 is TGTGCCTGGAGTGTACTATGGGGAACCTACGAGCAGTACTTC. Its translation: CAWSVLWGTYEQYF.

V and J are TRBV6-1 and TRBJ2-2; D assignment may be TRBD1 or TRBD2 (6 bases each). Germline CDR1 MNHNS, CDR2 SASEGT. Trimming removed 4 bases from V and 7 bases from J, with 19 bases in between. The CDR3 is 16 amino acids. The CDR3 DNA reads TGTGCCAGCAGTGCCCTTTGGCCTCGGGGGCTCGGGGAGCTGTTTTTT. Translated: CASSALWPRGLGELFF.

The V gene is TRBV4-1, the J gene TRBJ2-1, with a tentative D call TRBD2 (5 bases). There are 15 residues in the CDR3. V lost 4 bases, J lost 5 bases, and 15 bases lay in between. Looked up from germline, CDR1 is MGHRA and CDR2 is YSYEKL. The CDR3 DNA sequence: TGCGCCAGCAGCCCGCAGAGGCTAGCCAACAATGAGCAGTTCTTC. This sequence encodes CASSPQRLANNEQFF.

The V gene is TRBV10-3, the J gene TRBJ2-3; D gene ambiguous. The CDR3 has 15 amino acids. V was clipped by 3 bases and J by 6 bases, with 16 bases between them. Germline lookup yields CDR1 ENHRY and CDR2 SYGVKD. The CDR3 region is CAISETPQQSDTQYF. CDR3 bases: TGTGCCATCAGTGAAACTCCCCAGCAATCCGATACGCAGTATTTT.

As to this clone: The same CDR3 also results from other DNA sequences found in this sample. The chain is built from TRBV5-1 and TRBJ2-1; D could derive from TRBD1 or TRBD2 (5 bases each). Germline V gene sequence: CDR1 SGHRS, CDR2 YFSETQ. The CDR3 length is 15 residues. Trimming cost V 4 bases and J 1 base, with 12 bases left between them. CDR3: CASSPGSGSYNEQFF. The CDR3 DNA reads TGCGCCAGCAGCCCAGGGAGCGGATCCTACAATGAGCAGTTCTTC.

This chain joins TRBV4-1 and TRBJ1-5; no firm D call. V dropped 1 base and J dropped 2 bases, with 12 bases sitting between them. In germline, CDR1 is MGHRA, CDR2 YSYEKL. The CDR3 sequence is 16 residues long. CDR3 sequence (DNA): TGCGCCAGCAGCCAAGGAATAGGGTACGGCAATCAGCCCCAGCATTTT. Protein: CASSQGIGYGNQPQHF.

The rearrangement uses TRBV10-3 and TRBJ1-1; 9 bases line up with TRBD1. The CDR3 length is 16 residues. Germline CDR1 and CDR2: ENHRY and SYGVKD. With V trimmed by 6 bases and J by 0 bases, 8 bases remained unmatched. CDR3 region: CAISHTGGSLNTEAFF. The CDR3 bases are TGTGCCATCAGCCACACAGGGGGCTCCTTGAACACTGAAGCTTTCTTT.

The chain links TRBV4-2 to TRBJ2-5; D tentatively reads TRBD1 or TRBD2 (6 bases each). The J call is doubtful: the DNA matches TRBJ2-7 better. This CDR3 region has 15 residues. Germline CDR1 and CDR2: LGHNA and YNFKEQ. CDR3 protein: CASSQDWRDTYEQYF. Written as DNA, the CDR3 is TGTGCCAGCAGCCAAGATTGGCGGGACACCTACGAGCAGTACTTC.

V gene TRBV11-3 combines with J gene TRBJ2-1; 10 bases fit TRBD2. CDR1 and CDR2 from the germline V gene are SGHNT and YENEEA. The junction had 8 bases not matched to a gene; V was cut back by 1 base and J by 8 bases. CDR3 length: 16 residues. CDR3 nucleotides: TGTGCCAGCAGCTTAGGTCTAGCGGGAGACGGTGATGAGCAGTTCTTC. It yields the protein CASSLGLAGDGDEQFF.

This sequence joins TRBV4-2 and TRBJ2-3; 7 nucleotides align to TRBD2. J was trimmed by 6 bases and V by 2 bases; bases with no gene match: 11. The germline V gene encodes CDR1 LGHNA and CDR2 YNFKEQ. The CDR3 contains 16 residues. In DNA form, the CDR3 reads TGTGCCAGCAGCCAATCGGCCCAGGGAGGGATGGATACGCAGTATTTT. This translates into CASSQSAQGGMDTQYF.

The chain links TRBV2 to TRBJ2-7, with D possibly matching TRBD2 (5 bases). There are 14 residues in the CDR3. CDR1 is SNHLY, CDR2 FYNNEI, per germline. V lost 4 bases and J lost 2, with 12 bases in between. CDR3 amino acids: CASSALGVAYEQYF. DNA of the CDR3: TGTGCCAGCAGTGCGCTGGGAGTGGCCTACGAGCAGTACTTC.

The chain uses TRBV5-1 and TRBJ1-2; D call uncertain. This CDR3 has 12 residues. Trimming cost V 0 bases and J 8 bases, with 8 bases left between them. Germline lookup yields CDR1 SGHRS and CDR2 YFSETQ. The CDR3 DNA reads as TGCGCCAGCAGCTTGGATCCGGGAGGCTACACCTTC. This codes for CASSLDPGGYTF.

The chain combines TRBV9 with TRBJ2-3; 8 bases fit TRBD2. Germline V gene lookup returns CDR1 SGDLS and CDR2 YYNGEE. V lost 4 bases and J lost 4; bases outside the gene matches: 11. The length of the CDR3 is 16 residues. CDR3 DNA: TGTGCCAGCAGCACCCAGCGGGAGACCATTCCAGATACGCAGTATTTT. Translated: CASSTQRETIPDTQYF.

V and J are TRBV28 and TRBJ1-4; D not certain. Deletions cut 8 bases from V and 4 bases from J, with 17 bases between. The germline CDR1 and CDR2 sequences are MDHEN and SYDVKM. The CDR3 runs 15 residues. CDR3 in DNA: TGTGCCAGCCGGGATCGGGGTGTCTTTAATGAAAAACTGTTTTTT. It encodes CASRDRGVFNEKLFF.

A single count supports this clone. The rearrangement joins TRBV2 to TRBJ2-2; perhaps TRBD2 as D (5 bases). CDR1 and CDR2 (germline): SNHLY, FYNNEI. V was shortened by 3 bases and J by 0 bases, with 14 bases between the two germline ends. There are 17 residues in the CDR3. The CDR3 here is CASSDPFSGPNTGELFF. The CDR3 DNA follows: TGTGCCAGCAGTGACCCCTTCAGCGGCCCGAACACCGGGGAGCTGTTTTTT.